The rows below give T cell receptor beta chains drawn from one sample of a study of shared clonotypes between healthy human individuals. Profiled with immunoSEQ multiplex PCR; TCRdb holds only in-frame clones, not every one. Of hundreds of thousands of clones listed, roughly 96% are singletons. Material for sequencing was naive CD8+ T cells sorted from blood. Every receptor here comes from a woman in her 30s in good health. Each CDR3 is given with its conserved first and last residue. Each record gives: clone size, D gene, J gene, V gene, CDR3 DNA, CDR3 protein. The D gene is left open where the match is weak. Some rows have no size entry. The others give once, few or many, or a class for an expanded clone.

clone_size: -
d_call: TRBD2
j_call: TRBJ2-7
v_call: TRBV28
cdr3_nt: TGTGCCAGCAGTTGGAAAGCGGGAGTGTATTACGAGCAGTACTTC
cdr3_aa: CASSWKAGVYYEQYF

clone_size: -
d_call: -
j_call: TRBJ1-1
v_call: TRBV4-1
cdr3_nt: TGCGCCAGCAGCTTAATACCCGGTGGGGAGGGAATGAACACTGAAGCTTTCTTT
cdr3_aa: CASSLIPGGEGMNTEAFF

clone_size: few
d_call: -
j_call: TRBJ1-5
v_call: TRBV7-9
cdr3_nt: TGTGCCAGCAGCTTAGTTGGCAACAATCAGCCCCAGCATTTT
cdr3_aa: CASSLVGNNQPQHF

clone_size: -
d_call: -
j_call: TRBJ2-1
v_call: TRBV14
cdr3_nt: TGTGCCAGCAGCTACGGTGGGTGGAGTAGCGGTAACAATGAGCAGTTCTTC
cdr3_aa: CASSYGGWSSGNNEQFF

clone_size: -
d_call: -
j_call: TRBJ2-1
v_call: TRBV27
cdr3_nt: TGTGCCAGCAGCACCGGGACAAACCACAATGAGCAGTTCTTC
cdr3_aa: CASSTGTNHNEQFF

clone_size: -
d_call: -
j_call: TRBJ1-3
v_call: TRBV28
cdr3_nt: TGTGCCAGCAGTTTATTGGCCAGGGCTGGAAACACCATATATTTT
cdr3_aa: CASSLLARAGNTIYF

clone_size: -
d_call: -
j_call: TRBJ1-2
v_call: TRBV27
cdr3_nt: TGTGCCAGCAGTTTGAATCCGGGAGTGGGCTATGGCTACACCTTC
cdr3_aa: CASSLNPGVGYGYTF

clone_size: -
d_call: TRBD1
j_call: TRBJ2-7
v_call: TRBV19
cdr3_nt: TGTGCCAGTAGTATCGGACAGGGGACCTACGAGCAGTACTTC
cdr3_aa: CASSIGQGTYEQYF

clone_size: -
d_call: -
j_call: TRBJ2-3
v_call: TRBV2
cdr3_nt: TGTGCCAGCACCGGGCAGACCGATACGCAGTATTTT
cdr3_aa: CASTGQTDTQYF

clone_size: -
d_call: TRBD1
j_call: TRBJ2-2
v_call: TRBV7-6
cdr3_nt: TGTGCCAGCAGGCTTGCTGACGGGACAGAAAACACCGGGGAGCTGTTTTTT
cdr3_aa: CASRLADGTENTGELFF

clone_size: once
d_call: -
j_call: TRBJ2-7
v_call: TRBV4-1
cdr3_nt: TGCGCCAGCAGCCTAGGGGGCTCCTACGAGCAGTACTTC
cdr3_aa: CASSLGGSYEQYF

clone_size: -
d_call: -
j_call: TRBJ2-1
v_call: TRBV30
cdr3_nt: TGTGCCTGGAGCAGGTTTAACCTCAATGAGCAGTTCTTC
cdr3_aa: CAWSRFNLNEQFF

clone_size: -
d_call: -
j_call: TRBJ2-2
v_call: TRBV7-8
cdr3_nt: TGTGCCAGCAGACTAACCACCGGGGAGCTGTTTTTT
cdr3_aa: CASRLTTGELFF

clone_size: -
d_call: TRBD2
j_call: TRBJ2-1
v_call: TRBV5-1
cdr3_nt: TGCGCCAGCAGCTCCAAACCGGAGGGACTAGCGGGACTTGAGCAGTTCTTC
cdr3_aa: CASSSKPEGLAGLEQFF

clone_size: -
d_call: TRBD2
j_call: TRBJ2-1
v_call: TRBV7-9
cdr3_nt: TGTGCCAGCAGCTTAACTAGCGGGGCCTACAATGAGCAGTTCTTC
cdr3_aa: CASSLTSGAYNEQFF

clone_size: -
d_call: -
j_call: TRBJ2-2
v_call: TRBV29-1
cdr3_nt: TGCAGCGTTTGGGACGCCTATCTCGGGGAGCTGTTTTTT
cdr3_aa: CSVWDAYLGELFF

clone_size: once
d_call: TRBD2
j_call: TRBJ2-7
v_call: TRBV29-1
cdr3_nt: TGCAGCATTGGGGGAGGGGTCGAGCAGTACTTC
cdr3_aa: CSIGGGVEQYF

clone_size: -
d_call: -
j_call: TRBJ2-3
v_call: TRBV2
cdr3_nt: TGTGCCAGCAGTGAAGCCAGGACAGCCACCACAGATACGCAGTATTTT
cdr3_aa: CASSEARTATTDTQYF

clone_size: -
d_call: -
j_call: TRBJ1-2
v_call: TRBV19
cdr3_nt: TGTGCCAGTAGAACAAGACGCTATGGCTACACCTTC
cdr3_aa: CASRTRRYGYTF

clone_size: -
d_call: TRBD2
j_call: TRBJ2-7
v_call: TRBV11-2
cdr3_nt: TGTGCCAGCAGCTCGGGACTAGCGGGAGGGCAACCAGACGAGCAGTACTTC
cdr3_aa: CASSSGLAGGQPDEQYF

clone_size: -
d_call: -
j_call: TRBJ1-5
v_call: TRBV28
cdr3_nt: TGTGCCAGCAGCTTAAATCAGCCCCAGCATTTT
cdr3_aa: CASSLNQPQHF

clone_size: -
d_call: TRBD2
j_call: TRBJ2-1
v_call: TRBV13
cdr3_nt: TGTGCCAGCAGCTTAGTAGGCGGGAGTGATGAGCAGTTCTTC
cdr3_aa: CASSLVGGSDEQFF

clone_size: -
d_call: -
j_call: TRBJ2-7
v_call: TRBV28
cdr3_nt: TGTGCCAGCAGCACCTCCCCGGCAGGGTGCAACGAGCAGTACTTC
cdr3_aa: CASSTSPAGCNEQYF

clone_size: -
d_call: TRBD1
j_call: TRBJ2-3
v_call: TRBV5-4
cdr3_nt: TGTGCCAGCAGCTTGGGGACAGGGGACACAGATACGCAGTATTTT
cdr3_aa: CASSLGTGDTDTQYF

clone_size: -
d_call: TRBD2
j_call: TRBJ2-7
v_call: TRBV15
cdr3_nt: TGTGCCACCAGCGAAGGACTAGTTTCCTACGAGCAGTACTTC
cdr3_aa: CATSEGLVSYEQYF

clone_size: -
d_call: -
j_call: TRBJ1-2
v_call: TRBV4-1
cdr3_nt: TGCGCCAGCAGCCAGGGAAAAGGCTACACCTTC
cdr3_aa: CASSQGKGYTF

clone_size: -
d_call: TRBD2
j_call: TRBJ2-1
v_call: TRBV15
cdr3_nt: TGTGCCACCAGCAGAGATAGGGCTAGCGGGAGAGATGAGCAGTTCTTC
cdr3_aa: CATSRDRASGRDEQFF

clone_size: -
d_call: -
j_call: TRBJ2-1
v_call: TRBV6-1
cdr3_nt: TGTGCCAGCAGTGAAAAGGTGGGGGAGCGAGGGGATGAGCAGTTCTTC
cdr3_aa: CASSEKVGERGDEQFF

clone_size: -
d_call: -
j_call: TRBJ1-1
v_call: TRBV28
cdr3_nt: TGTGCCAGCAGTCCTACCGGGACCCTAAGAAGAGCTGAAGCTTTCTTT
cdr3_aa: CASSPTGTLRRAEAFF

clone_size: -
d_call: -
j_call: TRBJ2-7
v_call: TRBV6-5
cdr3_nt: TGTGCCAGCAGTTACTCTGAGGGGATCGAGCAGTACTTC
cdr3_aa: CASSYSEGIEQYF

clone_size: -
d_call: -
j_call: TRBJ2-7
v_call: TRBV29-1
cdr3_nt: TGCAGCGTTGAGGCCCCGGGTCAGAAAGGATCCTACGAGCAGTACTTC
cdr3_aa: CSVEAPGQKGSYEQYF

clone_size: -
d_call: -
j_call: TRBJ2-5
v_call: TRBV28
cdr3_nt: TGTGCCAGCAGTCCACTACAAAATTACCAAGAGACCCAGTACTTC
cdr3_aa: CASSPLQNYQETQYF

clone_size: once
d_call: TRBD2
j_call: TRBJ2-1
v_call: TRBV5-1
cdr3_nt: TGCGCCAGCCGACTAGCGGGAGGCCCCAATGAGCAGTTCTTC
cdr3_aa: CASRLAGGPNEQFF

clone_size: -
d_call: TRBD1
j_call: TRBJ1-5
v_call: TRBV10-1
cdr3_nt: TGCGCCAGCAGTACCTTTGGACAGGGACGCAATCAGCCCCAGCATTTT
cdr3_aa: CASSTFGQGRNQPQHF

clone_size: -
d_call: TRBD1
j_call: TRBJ1-1
v_call: TRBV5-1
cdr3_nt: TGCGCCAGCAGCCCTCGGACAGGAATGAACACTGAAGCTTTCTTT
cdr3_aa: CASSPRTGMNTEAFF

clone_size: -
d_call: TRBD1
j_call: TRBJ2-7
v_call: TRBV28
cdr3_nt: TGTGCCAGCAGTTTGCCCGGGACAGGGGGATTCTACGAGCAGTACTTC
cdr3_aa: CASSLPGTGGFYEQYF

clone_size: -
d_call: TRBD2
j_call: TRBJ2-5
v_call: TRBV6-5
cdr3_nt: TGTGCCAGCAGTTACCTGGCGGGGGGTCGTTTGGAGACCCAGTACTTC
cdr3_aa: CASSYLAGGRLETQYF

clone_size: -
d_call: -
j_call: TRBJ2-7
v_call: TRBV5-6
cdr3_nt: TGTGCCAGCAGCTTGTTCGGATCCTACGAGCAGTACTTC
cdr3_aa: CASSLFGSYEQYF

clone_size: -
d_call: -
j_call: TRBJ1-1
v_call: TRBV28
cdr3_nt: TGTGCCAGCAGTTTAAGGACACTCAACACTGAAGCTTTCTTT
cdr3_aa: CASSLRTLNTEAFF

clone_size: once
d_call: -
j_call: TRBJ2-7
v_call: TRBV27
cdr3_nt: TGTGCCAGCAGGGTAGCGGCCCCCGGCTCCTACGAGCAGTACTTC
cdr3_aa: CASRVAAPGSYEQYF

clone_size: -
d_call: TRBD1
j_call: TRBJ2-7
v_call: TRBV27
cdr3_nt: TGTGCCAGCATTGGGACAGTTCCCTACGAGCAGTACTTC
cdr3_aa: CASIGTVPYEQYF

clone_size: -
d_call: TRBD2
j_call: TRBJ2-5
v_call: TRBV28
cdr3_nt: TGTGCCAGCAGTTTTATAGCGGGAGTGGAGGTAGAGACCCAGTACTTC
cdr3_aa: CASSFIAGVEVETQYF

clone_size: -
d_call: -
j_call: TRBJ2-7
v_call: TRBV7-8
cdr3_nt: TGTGCCAGCAGCTTAATTGAGCAAACCTACGAGCAGTACTTC
cdr3_aa: CASSLIEQTYEQYF

clone_size: -
d_call: TRBD2
j_call: TRBJ2-7
v_call: TRBV30
cdr3_nt: TGTGCCTGGACTAGCGGAACCTACGAGCAGTACTTC
cdr3_aa: CAWTSGTYEQYF

clone_size: -
d_call: -
j_call: TRBJ1-1
v_call: TRBV11-2
cdr3_nt: TGTGCCAGCAGCTTAGGGCCGAACACTGAAGCTTTCTTT
cdr3_aa: CASSLGPNTEAFF

clone_size: -
d_call: TRBD1
j_call: TRBJ1-1
v_call: TRBV7-9
cdr3_nt: TGTGCCAGCAGCCTACAGGGGGCTGAAGCTTTCTTT
cdr3_aa: CASSLQGAEAFF

clone_size: -
d_call: -
j_call: TRBJ1-1
v_call: TRBV4-1
cdr3_nt: TGCGCCAGCAGCCAAGAACCCGGCCGTCCTGAAGCTTTCTTT
cdr3_aa: CASSQEPGRPEAFF

clone_size: once
d_call: -
j_call: TRBJ1-2
v_call: TRBV28
cdr3_nt: TGTGCCAGCAGCCCCCCGACGGGACATTGGAACTATGGCTACACCTTC
cdr3_aa: CASSPPTGHWNYGYTF

clone_size: -
d_call: -
j_call: TRBJ1-4
v_call: TRBV19
cdr3_nt: TGTGCCAGTAGTAGGAGCCGGGTGGGGGTTGATGAAAAACTGTTTTTT
cdr3_aa: CASSRSRVGVDEKLFF

clone_size: few
d_call: -
j_call: TRBJ1-1
v_call: TRBV7-9
cdr3_nt: TGTGCCAGCAGCTTAGTCGCGAACACTGAAGCTTTCTTT
cdr3_aa: CASSLVANTEAFF

clone_size: -
d_call: TRBD2
j_call: TRBJ2-1
v_call: TRBV5-3
cdr3_nt: TGTGCCAGAAGCTTAACCGGGACTAGCGGGTCCCCTTTTTATTCTGAGCAGTTCTTC
cdr3_aa: CARSLTGTSGSPFYSEQFF

clone_size: -
d_call: -
j_call: TRBJ1-5
v_call: TRBV27
cdr3_nt: TGTGCCAGCAGCTTCGACAGCCGTAATCAGCCCCAGCATTTT
cdr3_aa: CASSFDSRNQPQHF

clone_size: -
d_call: -
j_call: TRBJ2-1
v_call: TRBV27
cdr3_nt: TGTGCCAGCAGCAGGATAGCGCCTTTTAATGGGCAGTTCTTC
cdr3_aa: CASSRIAPFNGQFF

clone_size: -
d_call: -
j_call: TRBJ1-6
v_call: TRBV28
cdr3_nt: TGTGCCAGCAGTTTAGACCGGTATTCACCCCTCCACTTT
cdr3_aa: CASSLDRYSPLHF

clone_size: -
d_call: TRBD1
j_call: TRBJ2-5
v_call: TRBV25-1
cdr3_nt: TGTGCCAGCAGTGAATCGGGACAGGGGTACGAGACCCAGTACTTC
cdr3_aa: CASSESGQGYETQYF

clone_size: -
d_call: -
j_call: TRBJ1-1
v_call: TRBV12-2
cdr3_nt: TGTGCAAGTCGCTTAGGGTGGCGGCTGAACACTGAAGCTTTCTTT
cdr3_aa: CASRLGWRLNTEAFF

clone_size: -
d_call: -
j_call: TRBJ1-3
v_call: TRBV28
cdr3_nt: TGTGCCAGCAGTTTGCGAAGGGGATACCTCTCTGGAAACACCATATATTTT
cdr3_aa: CASSLRRGYLSGNTIYF

clone_size: -
d_call: TRBD2
j_call: TRBJ2-7
v_call: TRBV7-8
cdr3_nt: TGTGCCAGCAGCCCCGGTAGCGGGGCCGACTACGAGCAGTACTTC
cdr3_aa: CASSPGSGADYEQYF